This passage covers 28 T cell receptor beta chains from one sample sequenced in a study of T cells in localized non-small cell lung cancer. The table came from immunoSEQ multiplex PCR; TCRdb's copy has only in-frame clones and leaves some out. The table has more than 30,000 clones, roughly 90% seen once. The sample was peripheral blood mononuclear cells, taken before any cancer treatment. These receptors were taken from a woman aged 35-70 years with stage III lung adenocarcinoma.

The chain recombines TRBV7-9 with TRBJ1-4; tentative D call: TRBD1 (5 bases). This CDR3 has 14 residues. The germline V gene encodes CDR1 SEHNR and CDR2 FQNEAQ (reference sequence). Deletions cut 5 bases from V and 7 bases from J, with 14 bases between. The CDR3 loop reads CASSPRVLGEKLFF. The CDR3 DNA follows: TGTGCCAGCAGCCCCAGGGTTTTAGGTGAAAAACTGTTTTTT.

J is TRBJ1-1 and V is TRBV27; no reliable D call. Germline CDR1 is MNHEY and CDR2 is SMNVEV (reference sequence). CDR3 size: 16 residues. V was cut by 3 bases and J by 1 base, with 15 bases left in between. The CDR3, as DNA: TGTGCCAGCAGTTTGGCGGTCGGCGCTGGGAACACTGAAGCTTTCTTT. Its translation is CASSLAVGAGNTEAFF.

The gene calls are TRBV6-4 and TRBJ2-1, with 12 bases matching TRBD2. The CDR3 sequence is 13 residues long. Germline lookup yields CDR1 MRHNA and CDR2 SNTAGT. Trimming cost V 5 bases and J 12 bases; bases outside gene matches: 5. The CDR3 sequence: CASSPGLAGLQFF. DNA of the CDR3: TGTGCCAGCAGTCCCGGACTAGCGGGATTGCAGTTCTTC.

This clone was seen once. The gene calls are TRBV19 and TRBJ1-3; D is unclear. This CDR3 has 14 residues. Trimming took off 5 bases at V and 4 bases at J, with 12 bases between the two ends. Germline CDR1 LNHDA, CDR2 SQIVND (reference sequence). The CDR3 DNA follows: TGTGCCAGTAGTTTAACGGACGGGGGAAACACCATATATTTT. Protein: CASSLTDGGNTIYF.

The chain employs TRBV19 and TRBJ2-2; 9 nucleotides agree with TRBD1. Germline V gives CDR1 LNHDA, CDR2 SQIVND (reference sequence). Trimming cost V 5 bases and J 3 bases; bases outside gene matches: 1. The CDR3 has 14 amino acids. The CDR3 region has the DNA TGTGCCAGTAGTTGGACAGGGGACACCGGGGAGCTGTTTTTT. Its translation: CASSWTGDTGELFF.

The J gene is TRBJ1-3, the V gene TRBV13; D uncertain. The CDR3 runs to 15 residues. V was clipped by 2 bases and J by 0 bases, with 8 bases between them. Germline CDR1 reads PRHDT; CDR2 reads FYEKMQ (reference sequence). This chain's CDR3 is CASSLHRSSGNTIYF. For the CDR3, the DNA is TGTGCCAGCAGCTTACATCGAAGCTCTGGAAACACCATATATTTT. The variable domain in full, with the rest retrieved from reference TRBV13 and TRBJ1-3, is AAGVIQSPRHLIKEKRETATLKCYPIPRHDTVYWYQQGPGQDPQFLISFYEKMQSDKGSIPDRFSAQQFSDYHSELNMSSLELGDSALYFCASSLHRSSGNTIYFGEGSWLTVV.

The V call is TRBV9, the J call TRBJ2-1, with 7 bases identical to TRBD2. Germline V lookup: CDR1 SGDLS, CDR2 YYNGEE. Unmatched junction bases numbered 4, after V lost 0 bases and J lost 4 bases. The CDR3 has 15 amino acids. CDR3 amino acids: CASSVASGMYNEQFF. For the CDR3, the DNA is TGTGCCAGCAGCGTAGCTAGCGGTATGTACAATGAGCAGTTCTTC.

Concerning this clone: Other DNA sequences in the sample encode the same CDR3. V usage is TRBV9 and J usage is TRBJ2-3; 8 bases agree with TRBD2. Germline CDR1 reads SGDLS; CDR2 reads YYNGEE. The CDR3 consists of 15 residues. Unmatched junction bases numbered 8, after V lost 3 bases and J lost 5 bases. This chain's CDR3 is CASSAVAGIRDTQYF. In DNA form, the CDR3 reads TGTGCCAGCAGCGCGGTAGCGGGGATCCGAGATACGCAGTATTTT.

This clone was seen a handful of times. This CDR3 is CASSISAGTGASGNSPLHF. The CDR3 nucleotides read TGTGCCAGCAGTATCTCCGCCGGGACAGGGGCAAGTGGGAATTCACCCCTCCACTTT. This chain uses TRBV2 with TRBJ1-6; TRBD1 aligns across 10 bases. V lost 5 bases and J lost 7; bases outside the gene matches: 17. Germline values: CDR1 SNHLY, CDR2 FYNNEI. CDR3 length equals 19 residues.

This chain uses TRBV27 with TRBJ2-7; D is ambiguous. This CDR3 is 11 amino acids long. Looked up from germline, CDR1 is MNHEY and CDR2 is SMNVEV (reference sequence). The CDR3 region has the DNA TGTGCGGGCAACGGCTCCTACGAGCAGTACTTC. It codes for CAGNGSYEQYF.

J is TRBJ2-1 and V is TRBV6-1; 9 bases agree with TRBD1. CDR3 length equals 16 residues. V was pared by 4 bases and J by 0 bases, with 4 bases of the junction left unmatched. CDR1 is MNHNS and CDR2 is SASEGT in the germline V gene. The CDR3 sequence: CASSGDRGGSYNEQFF. CDR3 sequence (DNA): TGTGCCAGCAGTGGAGACAGGGGGGGCTCCTACAATGAGCAGTTCTTC.

The chain is built from TRBV5-1 and TRBJ2-7; TRBD1 might be the D (6 bases). Trimming removed 0 bases from V and 0 bases from J, with 7 bases in between. This CDR3 has 14 amino acids. The germline V gene has CDR1 SGHRS and CDR2 YFSETQ. CDR3 loop: CASSLVGGSYEQYF. CDR3 DNA sequence: TGCGCCAGCAGCTTGGTAGGGGGCTCCTACGAGCAGTACTTC.

The V and J genes are TRBV5-1 and TRBJ2-3, with a possible D match to TRBD2 (6 bases). Germline CDR1 and CDR2: SGHRS and YFSETQ. The CDR3 is made up of 16 amino acids. V lost 0 bases, J lost 6 bases, and 17 bases lay in between. CDR3 in amino acids: CASSLDGTSLSDTQYF. CDR3 DNA: TGCGCCAGCAGCTTGGACGGGACTTCCCTTTCTGATACGCAGTATTTT.

The V and J genes are TRBV5-1 and TRBJ1-1, with a weak D call TRBD1 (5 bases). The CDR3 runs 14 residues. Deletions cut 0 bases from V and 8 bases from J, with 14 bases between. Germline V lookup: CDR1 SGHRS, CDR2 YFSETQ. The CDR3 region is CASSLDSGSEEAFF. CDR3 nucleotide sequence: TGCGCCAGCAGCTTGGATTCAGGGTCGGAGGAAGCTTTCTTT.

CDR3 region: CASSVRERETQYF. Written as DNA, the CDR3 is TGTGCCAGTAGTGTGCGGGAGAGGGAGACCCAGTACTTC. This chain joins TRBV19 and TRBJ2-5, with 7 bases identical to TRBD2. Unmatched junction bases numbered 5, after V lost 5 bases and J lost 5 bases. Germline lookup yields CDR1 LNHDA and CDR2 SQIVND (reference sequence). The CDR3 is 13 residues long.

V gene TRBV7-9 combines with J gene TRBJ1-2; 10 nucleotides align to TRBD1. The CDR3 has 16 amino acids. After removal of 6 bases from V and 5 bases from J, the junction contained 12 bases not matched to a gene. The germline CDR1 and CDR2 sequences are SEHNR and FQNEAQ (reference sequence). CDR3 DNA sequence: TGTGCCAGCAGTCGTTCCGGGACAGGGGTTTTTTATGGCTACACCTTC. Residues: CASSRSGTGVFYGYTF.

The chain combines TRBV5-1 with TRBJ2-7, with 9 nucleotides matching TRBD2. Germline V lookup: CDR1 SGHRS, CDR2 YFSETQ. Trimming cost V 0 bases and J 3 bases; bases outside gene matches: 1. The CDR3 is 14 amino acids. The CDR3 loop is CASSLEREVYEQYF. The CDR3 DNA reads TGCGCCAGCAGCTTGGAGCGGGAGGTCTACGAGCAGTACTTC. Complete variable domain (other parts from reference TRBV5-1 and TRBJ2-7): KAGVTQTPRYLIKTRGQQVTLSCSPISGHRSVSWYQQTPGQGLQFLFEYFSETQRNKGNFPGRFSGRQFSNSRSEMNVSTLELGDSALYLCASSLEREVYEQYFGPGTRLTVT.

The chain recombines TRBV27 with TRBJ2-1; TRBD1 is a possible D gene (5 bases). V dropped 0 bases and J dropped 10 bases, with 10 bases sitting between them. Germline loops: CDR1 MNHEY, CDR2 SMNVEV (reference sequence). The CDR3 is 13 residues long. The CDR3 sequence: CASSLSRWGEQFF. CDR3 coding DNA: TGTGCCAGCAGTTTATCGAGGTGGGGCGAGCAGTTCTTC.

The V gene is TRBV4-3, the J gene TRBJ2-1; TRBD2 agrees at 14 bases. CDR1 is LGHNA, CDR2 YSLEER, per germline. The CDR3 is made up of 16 amino acids. V lost 3 bases to trimming and J lost 7 bases; unmatched junction nucleotides: 5. The CDR3 bases are TGCGCCAGCAGCCATCCGGGACTAGCGGGGGAAAATGAGCAGTTCTTC. Amino acid sequence: CASSHPGLAGENEQFF.

The rearrangement joins TRBV19 to TRBJ2-5, with D perhaps TRBD1 (6 bases). CDR1 and CDR2 (germline): LNHDA, SQIVND (reference sequence). Trimming cost V 5 bases and J 5 bases, with 21 bases left between them. This CDR3 has 16 residues. CDR3 in amino acids: CASSLSQGRGIETQYF. CDR3 sequence (DNA): TGTGCCAGTAGTCTCTCCCAGGGGCGAGGGATCGAGACCCAGTACTTC.

This clone has more than one count but fewer than ten. The V call is TRBV10-1, the J call TRBJ2-7; D is unresolved. The V gene's germline CDR1 is WNHNN and CDR2 SYGVQD (reference sequence). This CDR3 spans 13 amino acids. Trimming removed 0 bases from V and 6 bases from J, with 9 bases in between. The chain's CDR3 is CASSESNYGEQYF. The CDR3 coding sequence is TGCGCCAGCAGTGAGTCGAATTACGGCGAGCAGTACTTC.

This chain links TRBV4-3 with TRBJ1-5, with D possibly matching TRBD1 (6 bases). Germline V gene sequence: CDR1 LGHNA, CDR2 YSLEER. Trimming left V 0 bases short and J 4 bases short, with 19 bases between. The CDR3 is 18 residues long. In DNA, the CDR3 is TGCGCCAGCAGCCAAGATCATGGGGGGCGATTGAGGAATCAGCCCCAGCATTTT. This codes for CASSQDHGGRLRNQPQHF.

V gene TRBV5-1 combines with J gene TRBJ2-3; the match to TRBD2 covers 9 bases. This CDR3 is 16 amino acids long. Germline CDR1 SGHRS, CDR2 YFSETQ. V gave up 4 bases and J gave up 11 bases; unmatched junction bases: 17. CDR3 loop: CASSQEAGGQLGGQYF. Written as DNA, the CDR3 is TGCGCCAGCAGCCAAGAAGCGGGGGGTCAGTTAGGTGGGCAGTATTTT.

The chain recombines TRBV29-1 with TRBJ2-3; 10 bases match TRBD1. Germline loops: CDR1 SQVTM, CDR2 ANQGSEA. The trim removed 2 bases at V and 7 bases at J, leaving 6 bases unmatched. CDR3 length equals 14 residues. CDR3 protein: CSVERDRGFNTQYF. DNA for the CDR3: TGCAGCGTTGAAAGGGACAGGGGATTTAATACGCAGTATTTT.

The chain combines TRBV7-6 with TRBJ2-2, with TRBD2 matching over 9 bases. V trimming: 1 base; J trimming: 6 bases; junction bases outside the gene matches: 6. Germline V gene lookup returns CDR1 SGHVS and CDR2 FNYEAQ. This CDR3 comprises 16 residues. CDR3: CASSLGTGTSSGELFF. The CDR3 DNA is TGTGCCAGCAGCTTAGGGACCGGGACTAGCTCCGGGGAGCTGTTTTTT.

The chain uses TRBV11-1 and TRBJ1-6; D unresolved. Germline V gene lookup returns CDR1 SGHAT and CDR2 FQDESV (reference sequence). With 1 base removed from V and 8 bases from J, the gap between germline ends came to 9 bases. The CDR3 length is 14 residues. The CDR3 reads CASSLVGRDSPLHF. The CDR3 DNA is TGTGCCAGCAGCTTAGTCGGGAGGGATTCACCCCTCCACTTT.

The chain combines TRBV7-2 with TRBJ2-1; 11 bases fit TRBD2. CDR1 and CDR2 from the germline V gene are SGHTA and FQGNSA. Trimming cost V 3 bases and J 9 bases; bases outside gene matches: 4. This CDR3 is 14 amino acids long. The CDR3 region is CASSLAGLAGEQFF. CDR3 nucleotide sequence: TGTGCCAGCAGCTTGGCTGGACTAGCGGGTGAGCAGTTCTTC.

DNA of the CDR3: TGTGCCAGCAGCTCCCGTTTCGGCCCCGAGCAGTACTTC. This gives the protein CASSSRFGPEQYF. V gene TRBV7-2 combines with J gene TRBJ2-7; D remains ambiguous. Trimming shortened V by 4 bases and J by 6 bases, and 13 bases separated the two germline ends. The germline V gene has CDR1 SGHTA and CDR2 FQGNSA. The CDR3 totals 13 residues.